This TCR beta chain was retrieved from a study of CD8 T cells in ankylosing spondylitis. Via MiXCR, TCRdb re-called the 5' RACE reads, giving one row per CDR3 protein. The sample includes around 160,000 distinct CDR3 sequences, around 10% of them seen just once. This clonotype was seen at least ten times. The TCR was taken from a male donor with ankylosing spondylitis or in good health (not recorded which). The source material was blood, either unsorted or a sorted T cell fraction (not recorded which).

CDR3 sequence: CASSLVTGGFRDTQYF. The CDR3 DNA reads TGCGCCAGCAGCTTGGTTACAGGGGGTTTTAGAGATACGCAGTATTTT. The chain links TRBV5-1 to TRBJ2-3; 8 bases line up with TRBD1. The V gene end was trimmed by 0 bases and the J gene end by 5 bases; junction bases not matched to a gene: 8. The CDR3 contains 16 residues. Germline loops: CDR1 SGHRS, CDR2 YFSETQ.